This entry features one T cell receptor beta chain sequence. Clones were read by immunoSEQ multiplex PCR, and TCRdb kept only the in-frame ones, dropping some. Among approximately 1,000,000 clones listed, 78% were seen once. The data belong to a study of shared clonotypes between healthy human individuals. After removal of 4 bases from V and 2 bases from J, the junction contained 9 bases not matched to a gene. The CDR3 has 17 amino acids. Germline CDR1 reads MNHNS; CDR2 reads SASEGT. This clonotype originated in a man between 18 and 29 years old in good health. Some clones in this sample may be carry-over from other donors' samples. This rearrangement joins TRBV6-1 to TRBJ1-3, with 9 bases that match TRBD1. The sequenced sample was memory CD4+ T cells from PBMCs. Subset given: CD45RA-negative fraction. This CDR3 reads CASSGKGDRVAGNTIYF. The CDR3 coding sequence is TGTGCCAGCAGTGGAAAGGGGGACAGGGTGGCTGGAAACACCATATATTTT.